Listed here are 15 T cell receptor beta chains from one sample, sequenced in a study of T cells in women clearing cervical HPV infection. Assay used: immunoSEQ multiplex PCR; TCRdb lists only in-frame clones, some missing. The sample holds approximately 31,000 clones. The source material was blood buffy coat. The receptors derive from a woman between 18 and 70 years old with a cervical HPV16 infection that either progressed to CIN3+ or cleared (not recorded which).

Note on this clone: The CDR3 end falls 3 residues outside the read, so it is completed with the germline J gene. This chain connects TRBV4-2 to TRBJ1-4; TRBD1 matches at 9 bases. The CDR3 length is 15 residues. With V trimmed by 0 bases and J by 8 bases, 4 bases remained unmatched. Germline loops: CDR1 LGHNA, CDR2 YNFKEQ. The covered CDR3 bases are TGTGCCAGCAGCCAAGAGAACAGGGGGCGCGAAAAA. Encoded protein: CASSQENRGREK. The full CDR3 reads CASSQENRGREKLFF.

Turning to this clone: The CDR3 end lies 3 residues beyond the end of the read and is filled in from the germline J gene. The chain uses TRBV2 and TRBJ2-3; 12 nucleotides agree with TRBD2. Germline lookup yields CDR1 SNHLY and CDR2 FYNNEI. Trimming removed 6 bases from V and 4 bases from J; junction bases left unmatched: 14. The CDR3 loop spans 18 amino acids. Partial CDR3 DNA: TGTGCCAGCAGACTAGGACTAGCGGGAAGAAGTAGAGCAGATACG. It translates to CASRLGLAGRSRADT. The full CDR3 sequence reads CASRLGLAGRSRADTQYF.

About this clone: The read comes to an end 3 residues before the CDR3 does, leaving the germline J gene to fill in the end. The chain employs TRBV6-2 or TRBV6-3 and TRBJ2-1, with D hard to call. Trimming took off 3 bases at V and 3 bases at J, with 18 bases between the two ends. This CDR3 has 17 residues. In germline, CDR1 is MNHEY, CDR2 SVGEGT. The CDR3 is CASSYSVLTSVYNEQFF. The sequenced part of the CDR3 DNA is TGTGCCAGCAGTTATTCCGTCTTAACCAGCGTCTACAATGAG.

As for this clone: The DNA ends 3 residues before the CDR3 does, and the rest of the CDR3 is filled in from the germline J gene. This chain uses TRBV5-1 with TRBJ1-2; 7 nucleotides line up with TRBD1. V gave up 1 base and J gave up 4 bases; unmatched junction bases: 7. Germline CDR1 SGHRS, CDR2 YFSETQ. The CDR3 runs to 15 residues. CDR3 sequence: CASSLFPGGGYGYTF. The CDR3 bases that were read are TGCGCCAGCAGCTTGTTCCCAGGGGGTGGCTATGGC.

The part of the CDR3 DNA that was read is TGTGCCAGCAGACCTCCGGGACAGGGCGAG. It translates to CASRPPGQGE. The entire CDR3 protein is CASRPPGQGEQYF. J is TRBJ2-7 and V is TRBV7-9; 9 positions agree with TRBD1. The CDR3 end is not reached by the read, which stops 3 residues before it; the germline J gene fills it in. This CDR3 comprises 13 residues. V shed 6 bases, J shed 6 bases, and the junction held 6 bases outside the gene matches. Germline V lookup: CDR1 SEHNR, CDR2 FQNEAQ (reference sequence).

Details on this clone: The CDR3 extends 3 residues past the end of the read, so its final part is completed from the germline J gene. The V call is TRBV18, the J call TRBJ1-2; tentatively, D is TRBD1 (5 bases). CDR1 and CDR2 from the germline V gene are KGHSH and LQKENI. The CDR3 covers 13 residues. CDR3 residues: CASSPGQGDGYTF. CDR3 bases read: TGTGCCAGCTCACCAGGGCAGGGCGACGGC.

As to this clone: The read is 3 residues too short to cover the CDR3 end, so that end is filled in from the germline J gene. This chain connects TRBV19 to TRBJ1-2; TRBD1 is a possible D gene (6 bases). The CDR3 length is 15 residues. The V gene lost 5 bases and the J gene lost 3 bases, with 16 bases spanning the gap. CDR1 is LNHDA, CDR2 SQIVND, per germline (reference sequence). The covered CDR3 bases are TGTGCCAGTAGTCTCCTTGGGAAGGGGGACTATGGC. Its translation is CASSLLGKGDYG. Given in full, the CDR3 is CASSLLGKGDYGYTF.

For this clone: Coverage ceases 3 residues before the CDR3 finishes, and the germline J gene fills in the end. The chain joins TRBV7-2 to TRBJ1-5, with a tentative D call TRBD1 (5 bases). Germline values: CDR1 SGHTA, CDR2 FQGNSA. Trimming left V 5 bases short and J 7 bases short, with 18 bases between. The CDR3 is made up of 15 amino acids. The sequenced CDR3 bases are TGTGCCAGCAGCGCTTTCGGGGGGGAGGGGCAGCCC. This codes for CASSAFGGEGQP. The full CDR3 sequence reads CASSAFGGEGQPQHF.

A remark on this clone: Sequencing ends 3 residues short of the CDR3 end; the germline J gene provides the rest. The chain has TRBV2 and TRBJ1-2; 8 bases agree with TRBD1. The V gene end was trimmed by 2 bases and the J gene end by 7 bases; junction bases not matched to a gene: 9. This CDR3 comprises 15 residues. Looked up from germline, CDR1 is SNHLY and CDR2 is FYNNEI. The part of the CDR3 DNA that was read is TGTGCCAGCAGTGAACAACGACAGGGGTTCGGTGGC. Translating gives CASSEQRQGFGG. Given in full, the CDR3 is CASSEQRQGFGGYTF.

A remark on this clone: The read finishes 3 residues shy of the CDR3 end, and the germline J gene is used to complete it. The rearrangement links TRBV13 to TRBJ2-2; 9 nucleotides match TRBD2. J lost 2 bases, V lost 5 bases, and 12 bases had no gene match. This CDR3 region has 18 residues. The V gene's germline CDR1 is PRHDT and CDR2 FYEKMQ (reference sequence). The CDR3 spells CASSTAGAGGPNTGELFF. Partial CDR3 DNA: TGTGCCAGCAGCACCGCGGGAGCGGGAGGCCCCAACACCGGGGAG.

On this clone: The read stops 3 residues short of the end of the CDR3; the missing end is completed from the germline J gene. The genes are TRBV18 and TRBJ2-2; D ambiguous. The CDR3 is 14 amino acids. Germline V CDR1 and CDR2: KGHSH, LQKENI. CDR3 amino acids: CASSPSELNSPLFF. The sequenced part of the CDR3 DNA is TGTGCCAGCTCACCGTCCGAACTTAATTCGCCG.

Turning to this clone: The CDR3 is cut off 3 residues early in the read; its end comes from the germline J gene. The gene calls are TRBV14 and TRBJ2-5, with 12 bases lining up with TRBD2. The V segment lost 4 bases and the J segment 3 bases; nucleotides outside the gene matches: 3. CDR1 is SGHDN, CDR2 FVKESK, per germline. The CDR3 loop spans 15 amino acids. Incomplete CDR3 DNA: TGTGCCAGCAGCCCCCGACTAGCGGGGGAAGAGACC. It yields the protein CASSPRLAGEET. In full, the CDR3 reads CASSPRLAGEETQYF.

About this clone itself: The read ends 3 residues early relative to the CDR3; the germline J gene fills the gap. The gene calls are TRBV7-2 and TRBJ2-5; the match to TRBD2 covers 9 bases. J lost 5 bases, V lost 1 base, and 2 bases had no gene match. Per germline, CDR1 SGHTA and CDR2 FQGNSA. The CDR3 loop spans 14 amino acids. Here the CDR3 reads CASSLGLAEETQYF. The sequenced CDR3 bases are TGTGCCAGCAGCTTAGGACTAGCGGAGGAGACC.

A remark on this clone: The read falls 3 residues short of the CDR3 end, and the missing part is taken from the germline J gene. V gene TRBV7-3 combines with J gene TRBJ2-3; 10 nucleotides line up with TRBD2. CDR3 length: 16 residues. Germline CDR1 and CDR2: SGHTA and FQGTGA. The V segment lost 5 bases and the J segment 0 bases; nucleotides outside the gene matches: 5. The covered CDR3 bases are TGTGCCAGCAGCCCCTCGACTAGCGGGAGCACAGATACG. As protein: CASSPSTSGSTDT. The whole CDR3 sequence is CASSPSTSGSTDTQYF.

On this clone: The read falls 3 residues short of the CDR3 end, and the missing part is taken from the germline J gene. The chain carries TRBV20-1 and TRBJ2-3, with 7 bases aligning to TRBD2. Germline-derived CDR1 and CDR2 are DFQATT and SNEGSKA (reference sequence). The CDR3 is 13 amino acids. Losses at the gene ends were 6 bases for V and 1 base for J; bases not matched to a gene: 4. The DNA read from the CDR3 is TGCAGTGCCAGCGGGATCGGCACAGATACG. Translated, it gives CSASGIGTDT. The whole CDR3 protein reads CSASGIGTDTQYF.